This TCR beta chain was recorded in a study of cytomegalovirus exposure and HLA in healthy donors. Overall study findings and caveats: The authors excluded some V segments, including TRBV6-2 and TRBV6-3, as indistinguishable. The records held CMV serostatus as the only immune exposure information. CMV antigen specificity of a few CMV-associated chains was confirmed in vitro. Roughly even sequencing depth across donors was the assumption behind the presence/absence analyses.

The germline gives CDR1 SGHDN, CDR2 FVKESK. Trimming pared 4 bases from V and 2 bases from J, leaving 21 bases between. The CDR3 covers 17 residues. This PCR relied on a set of 60 Vbeta primers and 13 Jbeta primers. Data came from immunoSEQ multiplex PCR; TCRdb stores just in-frame clones and leaves some out. The repertoire holds some 130,000 clones, with 75% to 85% as singletons. As regards this clone: Its antigen is unidentified.

This receptor was obtained from a female donor in good health and CMV-seronegative. The chain links TRBV14 to TRBJ2-7; D might be TRBD1 (5 bases). Sequenced input: PBMCs. The CDR3 loop is CASSPRQGGLRTYEQYF. CDR3 in DNA: TGTGCCAGCAGCCCCCGGCAGGGCGGCCTGCGCACCTACGAGCAGTACTTC.